These 4 T cell receptor beta chains came from one sample sequenced in a study of T cells after yellow fever vaccination (dated by TCRdb to the late 2010s). The library was produced with 5' RACE. TCRdb records Illumina HiSeq 2500 as the sequencer. The public reads were quality trimmed at Q25 with fastp and then assembled into clones with MiXCR by TCRdb, keeping productive beta chains. Under each unique CDR3 protein, matching rows form one entry showing the most common genes and DNA. The sample profile shows 200,000 to 300,000 distinct CDR3 sequences; 6.7% of them were found once. The leading ten clones occupy approximately 1.1% of the sample. The label giving this sample's treatment or condition can be read as: live attenuated yellow fever vaccine strain. This material consisted of CD4+ T cells sorted from PBMCs, taken on the day of the yellow fever booster vaccination. These receptors were obtained from a man aged 30-40 years who received the YFV17D yellow fever vaccine.

Regarding this clonotype: A much larger clone differs by one base, so this may be a read error. The chain has TRBV5-5 and TRBJ2-6; no definite D call. The germline V gene encodes CDR1 SGHKS and CDR2 YYEKEE (reference sequence). This CDR3 is built from 15 residues. The CDR3 loop reads CASSVGNSGTNVLTF. The CDR3 DNA follows: TGTGCCAGCAGCGTTGGGAACTCTGGGACCAACGTCCTGACTTTC.

In its sample, this clonotype was seen many times. This chain uses TRBV6-2 or TRBV6-3 with TRBJ2-1; D remains unclear. Germline assignment: CDR1 MNHEY and CDR2 SVGEGT. Trimming took off 7 bases at V and 8 bases at J, with 18 bases between the two ends. The CDR3 length is 14 residues. The CDR3 DNA is TGTGCCAGCATTATGCCAACCTCTAAGTATGAGCAGTTCTTC. Translated, it gives CASIMPTSKYEQFF.

This clonotype was seen many times. The chain is built from TRBV11-2 and TRBJ2-1, with 13 positions matching TRBD2. This CDR3 has 16 amino acids. Germline lookup yields CDR1 SGHAT and CDR2 FQNNGV. J lost 10 bases, V lost 7 bases, and 13 bases had no gene match. The CDR3 DNA is TGTGCCAGCAACCCCCAAAGACTAGCGGGAGGTAACGAGCAGTTCTTC. This codes for CASNPQRLAGGNEQFF.

This clonotype was seen more than once but under ten times. The J gene is TRBJ2-1, the V gene TRBV7-2, with 13 bases lining up with TRBD2. After removal of 1 base from V and 8 bases from J, the junction contained 5 bases not matched to a gene. This CDR3 spans 16 amino acids. Germline assignment: CDR1 SGHTA and CDR2 FQGNSA. CDR3 protein: CASSLGAGTSGDEQFF. The CDR3 bases are TGTGCCAGCAGCTTAGGCGCCGGGACTAGCGGGGATGAGCAGTTCTTC.